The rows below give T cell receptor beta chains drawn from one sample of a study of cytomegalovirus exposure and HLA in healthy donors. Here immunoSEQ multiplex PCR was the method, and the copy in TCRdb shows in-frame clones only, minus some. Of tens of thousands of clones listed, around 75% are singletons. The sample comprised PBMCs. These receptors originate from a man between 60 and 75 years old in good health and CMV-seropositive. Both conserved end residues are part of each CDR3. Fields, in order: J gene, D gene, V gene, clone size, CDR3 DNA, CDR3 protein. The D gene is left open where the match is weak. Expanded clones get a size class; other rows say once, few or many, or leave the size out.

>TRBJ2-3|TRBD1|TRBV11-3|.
TGTGCCAGCAGCAAAGGGGGCGGATACGGCACAGATACGCAGTATTTT
CASSKGGGYGTDTQYF
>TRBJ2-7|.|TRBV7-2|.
TGTGCCGGCGGGGGCAGACCTGACGAGCAGTACTTC
CAGGGRPDEQYF
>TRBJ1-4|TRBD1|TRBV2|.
TGTGCCAGCAGCCCCCTCCATACAGGGGTTAATGAAAAACTGTTTTTT
CASSPLHTGVNEKLFF
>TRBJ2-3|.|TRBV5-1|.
TGCGCCAGCAGAATGGCCAGCGGGACAACAGATACGCAGTATTTT
CASRMASGTTDTQYF
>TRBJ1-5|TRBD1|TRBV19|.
TGTGCCAGTACCATGGCAGGGGGCTATGGGGACAATCAGCCCCAGCATTTT
CASTMAGGYGDNQPQHF
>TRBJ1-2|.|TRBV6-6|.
TGTGCCAGCAGCATCTCCACCCGGGGCTACACCTTC
CASSISTRGYTF
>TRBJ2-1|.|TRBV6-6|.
TGTGCCAGCAGTTACTCGCAGGGGTATGAGCAGTTCTTC
CASSYSQGYEQFF
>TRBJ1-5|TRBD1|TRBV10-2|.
TGCGCCAGCAGGGAAGGGGGCGCGGACTATCAGCCCCAGCATTTT
CASREGGADYQPQHF
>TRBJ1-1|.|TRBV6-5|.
TGTGCCAGCAGTCGACCGGACACCTCCACTGAAGCTTTCTTT
CASSRPDTSTEAFF
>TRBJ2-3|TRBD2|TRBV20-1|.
TGCAGTGGCGGGAGGGCCGATACGCAGTATTTT
CSGGRADTQYF
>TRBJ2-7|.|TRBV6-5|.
TGTGCCAGCACAGGGAATCTCAACGAGCAGTACTTC
CASTGNLNEQYF
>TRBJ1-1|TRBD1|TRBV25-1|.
TGTGCCAGCAGACCCCAGGGGGTGGGCACTGAAGCTTTCTTT
CASRPQGVGTEAFF
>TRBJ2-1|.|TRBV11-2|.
TGTGCCAGCAGCCCAGGGGGTCCGGGACTAGAAAAGGGAAATGAGCAGTTCTTC
CASSPGGPGLEKGNEQFF
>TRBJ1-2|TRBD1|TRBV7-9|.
TGTGCCAGCAGCTTAGCCGGGACAGAGGAAGGCTACACCTTC
CASSLAGTEEGYTF
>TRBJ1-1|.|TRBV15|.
TGTGCCACCAGCAGAATCCGCATTCTCAGGGACACTGAAGCTTTCTTT
CATSRIRILRDTEAFF
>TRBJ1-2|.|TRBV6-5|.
TGTGCCGCCCCGAGGGAACTTGGCTACACCTTC
CAAPRELGYTF
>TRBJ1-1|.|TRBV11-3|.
TGTGCCAGCAGCTTAGGTCGTCTTTCTCTCGAAGCTTTCTTT
CASSLGRLSLEAFF
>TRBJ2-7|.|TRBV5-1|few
TGCGCCAGCAGCTTGTATTCGGGGAGCTCCTACGAGCAGTACTTC
CASSLYSGSSYEQYF
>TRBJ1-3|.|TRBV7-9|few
TGTGCCAGCAGCTCCAGGGTCCCTCCCTCTGGAAACACCATATATTTT
CASSSRVPPSGNTIYF
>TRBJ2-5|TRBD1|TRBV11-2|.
TGTGCCAGCGCTCCGGGACAGGTGTCCGTGGAGACCCAGTACTTC
CASAPGQVSVETQYF
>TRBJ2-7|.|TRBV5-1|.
TGCGCCAGCAGCTTGCCGAACACAAACGAGCAGTACTTC
CASSLPNTNEQYF
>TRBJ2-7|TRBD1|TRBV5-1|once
TGCGCCAGCAGCCGGACAGGGCCCTACGAGCAGTACTTC
CASSRTGPYEQYF
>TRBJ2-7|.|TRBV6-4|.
TGTGCCAGCAGTGAATCGGGGAGCTACGAGCAGTACTTC
CASSESGSYEQYF
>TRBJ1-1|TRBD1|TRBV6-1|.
TGTGCCAGCATAGGGACAGGGGGGATGAACACTGAAGCTTTCTTT
CASIGTGGMNTEAFF
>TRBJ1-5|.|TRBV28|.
TGTGCCAGCGGTCCAGAGGTACAGCCCCAGCATTTT
CASGPEVQPQHF
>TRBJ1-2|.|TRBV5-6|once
TGTGCCAGCAGCTTGGCCGGGACTCCGGATGGCTACACCTTC
CASSLAGTPDGYTF
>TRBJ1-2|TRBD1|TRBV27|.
TGTGCCAGCAGACCGACAGGGGTCTATGGCTACACCTTC
CASRPTGVYGYTF
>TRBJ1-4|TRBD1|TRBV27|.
TGTGCCAGCAACGCCGGACAGGGGGGGGATGAAAAACTGTTTTTT
CASNAGQGGDEKLFF
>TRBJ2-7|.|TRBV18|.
TGTGCCAGCTCACTAGCACAGGCCACGAACTTGTACGAGCAGTACTTC
CASSLAQATNLYEQYF
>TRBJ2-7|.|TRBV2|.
TGTGCCAGCAGTGAAGCGCTAACGGTGCCCTACGAGCAGTACTTC
CASSEALTVPYEQYF
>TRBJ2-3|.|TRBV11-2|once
TGTGCCAGCAGCTTAGTTAAGGCGGGCACAGATACGCAGTATTTT
CASSLVKAGTDTQYF
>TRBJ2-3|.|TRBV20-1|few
TGCAGTGCTAGAGTTCGAGATACGCAGTATTTT
CSARVRDTQYF
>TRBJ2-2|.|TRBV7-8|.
TGTGCCAGCAGCTTCGGTAGCTTATTGGGGAACACCGGGGAGCTGTTTTTT
CASSFGSLLGNTGELFF
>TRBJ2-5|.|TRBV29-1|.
TGCAGCGTTGGCAGGGTCCAAGAGACCCAGTACTTC
CSVGRVQETQYF
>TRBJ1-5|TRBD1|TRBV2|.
TGTGCCAGCAGTGCGGACAGGGGAGCGAATCAGCCCCAGCATTTT
CASSADRGANQPQHF
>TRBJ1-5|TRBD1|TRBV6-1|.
TGTGCCAGCAGTGAAATGGGACAGGGCAATCAGCCCCAGCATTTT
CASSEMGQGNQPQHF
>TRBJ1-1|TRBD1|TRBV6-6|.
TGTGCCAGCAGTTGGACAGGGGGCGGATCGACTGAAGCTTTCTTT
CASSWTGGGSTEAFF
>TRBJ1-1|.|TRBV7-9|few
TGTGCCAGCAGCTTAGCTATTGTCACTGAAGCTTTCTTT
CASSLAIVTEAFF
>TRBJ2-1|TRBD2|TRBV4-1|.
TGCGCCAGCAGCCAAGAGGCGACTAGCGGGGGCTGGGAGCAGTTCTTC
CASSQEATSGGWEQFF
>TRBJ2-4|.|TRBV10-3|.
TGTGCCATCAGTGACGTAGCTGCTTTGGGCATTCAGTACTTC
CAISDVAALGIQYF